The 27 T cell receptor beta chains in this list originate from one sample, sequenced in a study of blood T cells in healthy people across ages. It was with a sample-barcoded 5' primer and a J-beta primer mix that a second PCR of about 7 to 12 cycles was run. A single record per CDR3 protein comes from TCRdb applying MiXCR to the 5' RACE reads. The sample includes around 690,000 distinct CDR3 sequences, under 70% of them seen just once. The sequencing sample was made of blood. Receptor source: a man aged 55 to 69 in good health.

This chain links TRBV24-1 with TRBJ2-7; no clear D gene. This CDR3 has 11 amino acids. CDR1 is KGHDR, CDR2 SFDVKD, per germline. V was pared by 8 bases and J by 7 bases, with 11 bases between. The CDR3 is CATTGPGEQYF. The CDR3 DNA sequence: TGTGCCACCACCGGGCCCGGGGAGCAGTACTTC.

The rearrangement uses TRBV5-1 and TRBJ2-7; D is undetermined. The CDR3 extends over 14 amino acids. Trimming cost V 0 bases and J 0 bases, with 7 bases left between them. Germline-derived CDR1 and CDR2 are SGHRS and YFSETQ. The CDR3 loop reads CASSLGVASYEQYF. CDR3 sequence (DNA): TGCGCCAGCAGCTTGGGAGTAGCCTCCTACGAGCAGTACTTC.

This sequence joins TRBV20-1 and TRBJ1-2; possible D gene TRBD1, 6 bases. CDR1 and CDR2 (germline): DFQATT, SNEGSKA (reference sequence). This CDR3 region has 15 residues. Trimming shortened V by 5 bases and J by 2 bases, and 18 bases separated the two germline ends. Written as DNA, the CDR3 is TGCAGTGCTCGACAAGACAGGATGGCAAACTATGGCTACACCTTC. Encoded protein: CSARQDRMANYGYTF.

The CDR3 DNA is TGTGCCAGCAGCCAGTCCGCAGGGGGAAATCAAGAGACCCAGTACTTC. Translated, it gives CASSQSAGGNQETQYF. The chain links TRBV4-2 to TRBJ2-5; 7 bases match TRBD1. The CDR3 consists of 16 residues. Germline CDR1 LGHNA, CDR2 YNFKEQ. V was clipped by 3 bases and J by 2 bases; unmatched bases: 9.

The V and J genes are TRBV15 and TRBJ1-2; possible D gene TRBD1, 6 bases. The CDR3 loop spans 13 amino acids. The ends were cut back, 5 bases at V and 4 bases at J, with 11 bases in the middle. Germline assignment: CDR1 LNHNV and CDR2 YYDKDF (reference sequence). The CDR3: CATSPWTAYGYTF. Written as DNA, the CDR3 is TGTGCCACCAGCCCCTGGACAGCCTATGGCTACACCTTC.

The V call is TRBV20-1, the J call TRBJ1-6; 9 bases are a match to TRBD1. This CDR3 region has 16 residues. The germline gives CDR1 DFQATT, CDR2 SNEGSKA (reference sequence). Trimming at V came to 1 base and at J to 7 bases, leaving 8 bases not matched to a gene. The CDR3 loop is CSARVGQGLSNSPLHF. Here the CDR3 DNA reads TGCAGTGCTAGAGTGGGACAGGGTTTGAGCAATTCACCCCTCCACTTT.

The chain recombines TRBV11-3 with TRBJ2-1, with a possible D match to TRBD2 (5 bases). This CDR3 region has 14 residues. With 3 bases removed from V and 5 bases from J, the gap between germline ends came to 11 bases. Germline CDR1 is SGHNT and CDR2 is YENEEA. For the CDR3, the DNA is TGTGCCAGCAGCTTGGGAGCAAGTAACAATGAGCAGTTCTTC. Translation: CASSLGASNNEQFF. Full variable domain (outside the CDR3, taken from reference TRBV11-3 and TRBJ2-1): EAGVVQSPRYKIIEKKQPVAFWCNPISGHNTLYWYLQNLGQGPELLIRYENEEAVDDSQLPKDRFSAERLKGVDSTLKIQPAELGDSAVYLCASSLGASNNEQFFGPGTRLTVL.

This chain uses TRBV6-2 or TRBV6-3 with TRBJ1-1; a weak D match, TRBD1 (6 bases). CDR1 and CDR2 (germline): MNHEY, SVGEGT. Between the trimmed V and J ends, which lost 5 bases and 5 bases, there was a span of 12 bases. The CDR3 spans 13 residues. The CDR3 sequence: CASSRQDRTEAFF. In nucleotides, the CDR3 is TGTGCCAGCAGTCGACAGGATAGGACTGAAGCTTTCTTT.

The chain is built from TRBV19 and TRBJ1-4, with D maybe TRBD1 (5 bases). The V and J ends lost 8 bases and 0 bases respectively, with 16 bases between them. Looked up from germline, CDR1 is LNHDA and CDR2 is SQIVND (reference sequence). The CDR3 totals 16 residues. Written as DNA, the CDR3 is TGTGCCAGTGAAGACGTGACCAGGGCAACTAATGAAAAACTGTTTTTT. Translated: CASEDVTRATNEKLFF.

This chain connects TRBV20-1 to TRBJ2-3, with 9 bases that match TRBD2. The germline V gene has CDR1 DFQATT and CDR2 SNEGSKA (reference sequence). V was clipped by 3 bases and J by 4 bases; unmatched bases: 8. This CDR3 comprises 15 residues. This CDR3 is CSASNPAGGADTQYF. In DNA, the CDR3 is TGCAGTGCTAGTAACCCAGCGGGGGGAGCAGATACGCAGTATTTT.

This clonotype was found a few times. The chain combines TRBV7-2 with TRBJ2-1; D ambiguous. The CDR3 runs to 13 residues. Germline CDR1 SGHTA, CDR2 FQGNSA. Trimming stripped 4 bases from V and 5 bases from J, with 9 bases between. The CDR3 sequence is CASSWSPNNEQFF. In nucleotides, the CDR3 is TGTGCCAGCAGCTGGTCCCCGAACAATGAGCAGTTCTTC.

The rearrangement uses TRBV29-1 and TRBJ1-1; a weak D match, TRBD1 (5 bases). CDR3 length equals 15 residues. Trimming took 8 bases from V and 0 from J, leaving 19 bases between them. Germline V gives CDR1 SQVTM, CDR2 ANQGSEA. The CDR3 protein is CSSLGVGGLNTEAFF. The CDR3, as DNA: TGCAGCTCCCTTGGGGTGGGGGGACTGAACACTGAAGCTTTCTTT.

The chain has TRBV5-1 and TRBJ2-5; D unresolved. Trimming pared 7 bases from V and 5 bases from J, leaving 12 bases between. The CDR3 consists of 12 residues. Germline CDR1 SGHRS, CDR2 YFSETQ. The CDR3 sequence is CASAREAETQYF. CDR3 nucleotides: TGCGCCAGCGCGCGAGAGGCGGAGACCCAGTACTTC.

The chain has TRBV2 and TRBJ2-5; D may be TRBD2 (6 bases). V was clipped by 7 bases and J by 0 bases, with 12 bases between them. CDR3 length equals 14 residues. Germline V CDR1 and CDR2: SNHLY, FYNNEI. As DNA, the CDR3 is TGTGCCAGCACCCCACGGGGGTACCAAGAGACCCAGTACTTC. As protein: CASTPRGYQETQYF.

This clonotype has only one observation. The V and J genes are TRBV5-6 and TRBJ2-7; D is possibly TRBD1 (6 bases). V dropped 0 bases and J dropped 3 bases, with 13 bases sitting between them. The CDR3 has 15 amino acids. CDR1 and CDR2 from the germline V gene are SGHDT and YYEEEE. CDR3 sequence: CASSLAGRRGYEQYF. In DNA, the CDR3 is TGTGCCAGCAGCTTGGCGGGCCGCAGGGGCTACGAGCAGTACTTC.

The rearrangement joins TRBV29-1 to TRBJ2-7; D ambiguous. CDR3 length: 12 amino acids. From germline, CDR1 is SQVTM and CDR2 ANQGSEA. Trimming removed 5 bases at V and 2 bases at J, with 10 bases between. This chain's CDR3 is CSVRGSPYEQYF. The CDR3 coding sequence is TGCAGCGTTCGCGGAAGTCCCTACGAGCAGTACTTC.

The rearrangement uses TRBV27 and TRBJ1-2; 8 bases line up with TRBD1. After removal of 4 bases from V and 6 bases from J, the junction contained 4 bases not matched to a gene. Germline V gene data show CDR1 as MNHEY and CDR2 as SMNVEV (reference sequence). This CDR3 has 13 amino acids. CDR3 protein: CASSSTGAHGYTF. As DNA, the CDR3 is TGTGCCAGCAGTTCGACAGGGGCCCATGGCTACACCTTC.

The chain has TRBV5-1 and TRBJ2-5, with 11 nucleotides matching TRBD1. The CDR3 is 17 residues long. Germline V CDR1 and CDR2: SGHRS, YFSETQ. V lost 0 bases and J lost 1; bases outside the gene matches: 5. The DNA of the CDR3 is TGCGCCAGCAGCTTGGACGGGACAGGGGGTTTCCAAGAGACCCAGTACTTC. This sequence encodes CASSLDGTGGFQETQYF.

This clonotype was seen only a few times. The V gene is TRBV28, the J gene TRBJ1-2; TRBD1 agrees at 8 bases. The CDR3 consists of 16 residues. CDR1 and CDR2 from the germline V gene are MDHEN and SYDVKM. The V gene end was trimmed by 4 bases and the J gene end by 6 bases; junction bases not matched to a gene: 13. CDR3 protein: CASSSPSGQGRDGYTF. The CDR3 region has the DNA TGTGCCAGCAGTTCACCGTCCGGACAGGGCCGCGATGGCTACACCTTC.

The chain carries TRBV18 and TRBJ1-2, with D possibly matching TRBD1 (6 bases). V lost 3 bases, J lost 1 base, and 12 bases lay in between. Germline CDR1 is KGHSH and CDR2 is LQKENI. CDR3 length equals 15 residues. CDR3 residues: CASSPGGGFNYGYTF. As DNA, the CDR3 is TGTGCCAGCTCACCCGGAGGGGGTTTTAACTATGGCTACACCTTC.

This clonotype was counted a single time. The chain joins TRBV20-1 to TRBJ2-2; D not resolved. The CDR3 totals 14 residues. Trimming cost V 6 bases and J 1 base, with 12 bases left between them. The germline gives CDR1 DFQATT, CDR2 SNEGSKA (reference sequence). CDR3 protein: CSAASLGNTGELFF. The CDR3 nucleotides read TGCAGTGCCGCATCGTTGGGGAACACCGGGGAGCTGTTTTTT.

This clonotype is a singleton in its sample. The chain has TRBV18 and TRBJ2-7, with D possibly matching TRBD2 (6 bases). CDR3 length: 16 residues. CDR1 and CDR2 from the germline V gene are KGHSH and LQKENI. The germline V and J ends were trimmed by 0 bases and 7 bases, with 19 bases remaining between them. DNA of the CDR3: TGTGCCAGCTCACCACCGACGGGGGTCTCCTACAATGAGCAGTACTTC. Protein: CASSPPTGVSYNEQYF.

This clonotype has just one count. The DNA of the CDR3 is TGTGCCAACAGAGCCAGGGGAATCGGTGAAGCTTTCTTT. Translation: CANRARGIGEAFF. The chain is built from TRBV25-1 and TRBJ1-1; TRBD1 is a possible D gene (6 bases). Trimming took off 10 bases at V and 7 bases at J, with 19 bases between the two ends. CDR3 length equals 13 residues. Germline CDR1 is MGHDK and CDR2 is SYGVNS.

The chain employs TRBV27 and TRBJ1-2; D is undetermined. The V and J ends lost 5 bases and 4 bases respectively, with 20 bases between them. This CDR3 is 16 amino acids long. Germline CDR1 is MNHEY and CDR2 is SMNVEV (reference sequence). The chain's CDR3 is CASSGGLVGTFYGYTF. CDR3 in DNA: TGTGCCAGCAGTGGTGGGCTGGTGGGTACGTTCTATGGCTACACCTTC.

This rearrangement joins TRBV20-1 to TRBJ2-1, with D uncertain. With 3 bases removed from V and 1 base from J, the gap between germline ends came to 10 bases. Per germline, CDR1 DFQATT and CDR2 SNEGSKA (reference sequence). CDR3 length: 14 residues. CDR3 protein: CSASFVGSYNEQFF. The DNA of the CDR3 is TGCAGTGCTAGTTTTGTCGGTTCCTACAATGAGCAGTTCTTC.

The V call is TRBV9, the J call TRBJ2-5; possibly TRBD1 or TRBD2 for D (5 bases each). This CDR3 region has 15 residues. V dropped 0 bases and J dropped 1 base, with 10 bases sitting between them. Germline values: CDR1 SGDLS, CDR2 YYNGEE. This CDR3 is CASSVAGTIQETQYF. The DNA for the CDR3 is TGTGCCAGCAGCGTAGCCGGGACCATCCAAGAGACCCAGTACTTC. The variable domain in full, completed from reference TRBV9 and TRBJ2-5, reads DSGVTQTPKHLITATGQRVTLRCSPRSGDLSVYWYQQSLDQGLQFLIQYYNGEERAKGNILERFSAQQFPDLHSELNLSSLELGDSALYFCASSVAGTIQETQYFGPGTRLLVL.

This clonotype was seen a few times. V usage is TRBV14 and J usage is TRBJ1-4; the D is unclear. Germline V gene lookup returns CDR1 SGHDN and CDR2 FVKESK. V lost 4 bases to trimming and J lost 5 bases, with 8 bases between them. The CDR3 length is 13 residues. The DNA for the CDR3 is TGTGCCAGCAGCCGGGCCCTAAATGAAAAACTGTTTTTT. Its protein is CASSRALNEKLFF.